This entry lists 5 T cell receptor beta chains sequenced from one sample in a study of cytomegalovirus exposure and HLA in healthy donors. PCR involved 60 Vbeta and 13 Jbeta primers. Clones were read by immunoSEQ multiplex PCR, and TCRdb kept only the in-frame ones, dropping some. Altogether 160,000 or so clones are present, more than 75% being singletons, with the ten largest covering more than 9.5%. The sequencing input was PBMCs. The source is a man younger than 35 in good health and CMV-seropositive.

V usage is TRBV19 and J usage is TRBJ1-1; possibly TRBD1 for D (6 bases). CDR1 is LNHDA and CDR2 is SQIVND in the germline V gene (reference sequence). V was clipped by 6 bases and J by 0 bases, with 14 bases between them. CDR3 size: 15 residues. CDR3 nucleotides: TGTGCCAGTAGAACCGGGGGGCTAGTGAACACTGAAGCTTTCTTT. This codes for CASRTGGLVNTEAFF.

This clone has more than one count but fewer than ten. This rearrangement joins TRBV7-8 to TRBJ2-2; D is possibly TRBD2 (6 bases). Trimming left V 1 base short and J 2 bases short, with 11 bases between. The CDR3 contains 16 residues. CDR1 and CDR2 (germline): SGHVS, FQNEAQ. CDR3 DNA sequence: TGTGCCAGCAGCTTAGATTTGGGACTCAACACCGGGGAGCTGTTTTTT. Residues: CASSLDLGLNTGELFF.

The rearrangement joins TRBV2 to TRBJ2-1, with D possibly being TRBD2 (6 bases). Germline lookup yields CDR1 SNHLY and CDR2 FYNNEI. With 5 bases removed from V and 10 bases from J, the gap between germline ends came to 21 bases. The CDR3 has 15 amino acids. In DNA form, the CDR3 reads TGTGCCAGCAGTCCCGGGACTGTAGCGCCCGGAGAGCAGTTCTTC. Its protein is CASSPGTVAPGEQFF.

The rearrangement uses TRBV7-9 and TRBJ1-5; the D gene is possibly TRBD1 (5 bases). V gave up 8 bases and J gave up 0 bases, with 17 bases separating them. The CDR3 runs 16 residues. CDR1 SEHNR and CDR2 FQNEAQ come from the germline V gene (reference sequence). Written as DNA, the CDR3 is TGTGCCAGCCGAGCAAGGGGTGAACTTAGCAATCAGCCCCAGCATTTT. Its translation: CASRARGELSNQPQHF.

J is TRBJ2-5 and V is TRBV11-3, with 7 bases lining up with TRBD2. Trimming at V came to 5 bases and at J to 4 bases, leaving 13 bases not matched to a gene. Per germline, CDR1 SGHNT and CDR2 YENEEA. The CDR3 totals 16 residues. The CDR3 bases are TGTGCCAGCAGCCGAGGGAGGGCGGGAGTGGGAGAGACCCAGTACTTC. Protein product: CASSRGRAGVGETQYF.